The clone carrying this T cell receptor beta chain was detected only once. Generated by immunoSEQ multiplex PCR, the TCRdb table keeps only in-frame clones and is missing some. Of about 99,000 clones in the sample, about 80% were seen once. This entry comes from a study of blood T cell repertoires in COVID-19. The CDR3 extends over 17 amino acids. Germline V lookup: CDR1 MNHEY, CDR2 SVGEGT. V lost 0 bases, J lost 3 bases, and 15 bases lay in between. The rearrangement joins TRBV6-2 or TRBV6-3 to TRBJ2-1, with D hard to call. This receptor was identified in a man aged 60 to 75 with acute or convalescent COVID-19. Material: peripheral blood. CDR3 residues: CASSYSIGRSGYNEQFF. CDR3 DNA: TGTGCCAGCAGTTACTCGATTGGCAGGTCCGGCTACAATGAGCAGTTCTTC.